This T cell receptor beta chain was captured in a study of spatial heterogeneity in lung cancer. This clonotype is medium-sized in the sample. As yet, its antigen is unknown. Time point: sample taken at primary tumor resection. General study points: How many expanded intratumoral alpha and beta TCRs were present tracked the tumor mutation count, which was a count of nonsynonymous mutations.

In germline, CDR1 is SEHNR, CDR2 FQNEAQ (reference sequence). The CDR3 extends over 14 amino acids. V gave up 3 bases and J gave up 1 base, with 7 bases separating them. TCRdb analysed the 5' RACE reads with MiXCR anew, one entry per CDR3 protein. This sample has 1,500 to 2,000 distinct CDR3 sequences, with 5.2% found just once. The source material was lung tumor tissue, sampled at surgery. This clonotype was sampled from a male donor with early-stage non-small cell lung cancer. This chain uses TRBV7-9 with TRBJ1-3, with no clear D. The CDR3 bases are TGTGCCAGCAGCTTCTCAGGTTCTGGAAACACCATATATTTT. This translates into CASSFSGSGNTIYF.